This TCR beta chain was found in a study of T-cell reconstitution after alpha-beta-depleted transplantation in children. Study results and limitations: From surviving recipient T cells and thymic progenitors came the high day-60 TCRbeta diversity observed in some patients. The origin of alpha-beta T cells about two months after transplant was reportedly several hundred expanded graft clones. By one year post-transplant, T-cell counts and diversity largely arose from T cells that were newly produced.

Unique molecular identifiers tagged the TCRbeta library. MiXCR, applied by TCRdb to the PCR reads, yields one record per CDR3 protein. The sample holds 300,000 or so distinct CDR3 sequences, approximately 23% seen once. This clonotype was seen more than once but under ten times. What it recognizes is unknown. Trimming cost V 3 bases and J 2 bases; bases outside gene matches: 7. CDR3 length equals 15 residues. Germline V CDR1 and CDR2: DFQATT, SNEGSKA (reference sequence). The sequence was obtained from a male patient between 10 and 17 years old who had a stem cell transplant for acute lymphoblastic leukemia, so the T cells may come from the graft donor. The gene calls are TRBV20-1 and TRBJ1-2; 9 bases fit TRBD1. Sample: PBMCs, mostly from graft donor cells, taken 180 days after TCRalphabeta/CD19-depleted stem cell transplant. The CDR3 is CSASPWGTGNYGYTF. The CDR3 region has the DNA TGCAGTGCTAGCCCCTGGGGGACAGGGAACTATGGCTACACCTTC.